This TCR beta chain was obtained from a study of T cells after yellow fever vaccination. Using its own MiXCR run on the 5' RACE reads, TCRdb lists one record per CDR3 protein. The data contain hundreds of thousands of distinct CDR3 sequences, roughly 14% of them singletons. Germline lookup yields CDR1 MDHEN and CDR2 SYDVKM. V dropped 10 bases and J dropped 3 bases, with 16 bases sitting between them. This CDR3 region has 13 residues. A few counts support this clonotype. This sample comprised PBMCs, obtained on the day of the yellow fever booster vaccination. This receptor was taken from a man under 40 who received the YFV17D yellow fever vaccine. The genes are TRBV28 and TRBJ2-7; D is perhaps TRBD1 (5 bases). This CDR3 is CATLSNQGYEQYF. In DNA form, the CDR3 reads TGTGCCACCTTATCCAACCAGGGCTACGAGCAGTACTTC.